The 5 T cell receptor beta chains listed next were all sequenced from one sample in a study of control samples from healthy donors and cancer patients. This table comes from immunoSEQ multiplex PCR, and its TCRdb copy is limited to in-frame clones, with some not included. This sample has about 120,000 clones, with 93% found just once. The sequencing input was blood. The receptors here all came from a young man in good health.

The chain combines TRBV28 with TRBJ1-5; a weak D match, TRBD1 (5 bases). The ends were cut back, 3 bases at V and 2 bases at J, with 11 bases in the middle. This CDR3 has 15 amino acids. Per germline, CDR1 MDHEN and CDR2 SYDVKM. The CDR3, as DNA: TGTGCCAGCAGTTTCCAGGGCTCGGGCAATCAGCCCCAGCATTTT. Translation: CASSFQGSGNQPQHF. Looking up the rest from reference TRBV28 and TRBJ1-5 gives the full variable domain: DVKVTQSSRYLVKRTGEKVFLECVQDMDHENMFWYRQDPGLGLRLIYFSYDVKMKEKGDIPEGYSVSREKKERFSLILESASTNQTSMYLCASSFQGSGNQPQHFGDGTRLSIL.

The J gene is TRBJ1-2, the V gene TRBV5-1; 9 positions agree with TRBD1. V lost 5 bases and J lost 7; bases outside the gene matches: 12. This CDR3 contains 15 residues. CDR1 and CDR2 (germline): SGHRS, YFSETQ. CDR3 sequence (DNA): TGCGCCAGCAGAGATAAAACAGGGGGCGCGGGTGGCTACACCTTC. Its translation: CASRDKTGGAGGYTF.

The chain employs TRBV12-2 and TRBJ2-5; the D call in the table, TRBD2, was not verified against the DNA. TRBV12-2 is a pseudogene. This CDR3 is 15 amino acids long. The CDR3 sequence: CASRPLWTRQETQYF. The CDR3 nucleotides read TGTGCAAGTCGTCCCCTTTGGACTCGTCAAGAGACCCAGTACTTC.

CDR3 loop: CASNQGGSGEQYF. The CDR3 DNA sequence: TGTGCCAGCAACCAGGGGGGCTCTGGCGAGCAGTACTTC. The rearrangement joins TRBV5-4 to TRBJ2-7; possibly TRBD1 for D (7 bases). Looked up from germline, CDR1 is SGHNT and CDR2 is YYREEE (reference sequence). The length of the CDR3 is 13 residues. The germline V and J ends were trimmed by 6 bases and 6 bases, with 16 bases remaining between them. The full variable domain, with the rest looked up from reference TRBV5-4 and TRBJ2-7, is ETGVTQSPTHLIKTRGQQVTLRCSSQSGHNTVSWYQQALGQGPQFIFQYYREEENGRGNFPPRFSGLQFPNYSSELNVNALELDDSALYLCASNQGGSGEQYFGPGTRLTVT.

The V call is TRBV19, the J call TRBJ1-2; 10 nucleotides line up with TRBD1. Germline CDR1 is LNHDA and CDR2 is SQIVND (reference sequence). The J segment lost 6 bases and the V segment lost 4 bases, leaving 5 bases of the junction unmatched. The CDR3 spans 14 residues. In DNA, the CDR3 is TGTGCCAGTAGTACGCTAGGGACAGGGGATGGCTACACCTTC. As protein: CASSTLGTGDGYTF.